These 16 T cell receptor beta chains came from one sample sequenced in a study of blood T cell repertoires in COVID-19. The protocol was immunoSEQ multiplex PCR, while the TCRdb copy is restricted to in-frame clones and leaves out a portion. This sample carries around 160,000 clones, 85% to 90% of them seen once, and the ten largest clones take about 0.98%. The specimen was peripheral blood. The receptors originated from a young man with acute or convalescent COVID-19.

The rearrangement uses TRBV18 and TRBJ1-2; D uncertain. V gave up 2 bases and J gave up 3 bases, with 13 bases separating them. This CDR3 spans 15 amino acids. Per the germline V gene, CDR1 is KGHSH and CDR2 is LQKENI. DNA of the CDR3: TGTGCCAGCTCACCAACCCCGGGGAGCGACTATGGCTACACCTTC. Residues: CASSPTPGSDYGYTF.

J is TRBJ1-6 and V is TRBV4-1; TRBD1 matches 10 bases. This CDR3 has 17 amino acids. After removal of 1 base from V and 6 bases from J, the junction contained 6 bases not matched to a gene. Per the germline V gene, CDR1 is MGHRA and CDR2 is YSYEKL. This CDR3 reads CASSQVGTGAVNSPLHF. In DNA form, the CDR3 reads TGCGCCAGCAGCCAAGTTGGGACAGGGGCGGTTAATTCACCCCTCCACTTT.

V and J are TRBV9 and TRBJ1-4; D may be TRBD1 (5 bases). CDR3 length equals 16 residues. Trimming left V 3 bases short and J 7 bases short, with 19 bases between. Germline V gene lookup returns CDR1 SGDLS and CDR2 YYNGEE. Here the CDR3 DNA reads TGTGCCAGCAGCGCTAGCGATGGAGGGGACGGTGAAAAACTGTTTTTT. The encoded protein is CASSASDGGDGEKLFF.

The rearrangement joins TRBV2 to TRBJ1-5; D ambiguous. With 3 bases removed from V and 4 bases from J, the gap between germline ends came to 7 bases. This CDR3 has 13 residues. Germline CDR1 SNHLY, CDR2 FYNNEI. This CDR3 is CASSEFVNQPQHF. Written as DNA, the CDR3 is TGTGCCAGCAGTGAGTTCGTTAATCAGCCCCAGCATTTT.

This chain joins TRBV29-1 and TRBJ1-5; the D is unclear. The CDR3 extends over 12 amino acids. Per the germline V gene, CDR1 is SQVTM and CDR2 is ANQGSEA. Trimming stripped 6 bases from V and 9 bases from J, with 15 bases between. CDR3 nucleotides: TGCAGCGTCCAGTCAGCGGCCGGGCCCCAGCATTTT. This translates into CSVQSAAGPQHF.

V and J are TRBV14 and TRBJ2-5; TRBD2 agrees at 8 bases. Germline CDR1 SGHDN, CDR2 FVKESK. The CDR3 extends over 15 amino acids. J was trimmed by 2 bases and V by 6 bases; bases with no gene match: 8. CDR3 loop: CASSRLERGQETQYF. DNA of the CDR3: TGTGCCAGCAGTCGACTCGAGCGGGGGCAAGAGACCCAGTACTTC.

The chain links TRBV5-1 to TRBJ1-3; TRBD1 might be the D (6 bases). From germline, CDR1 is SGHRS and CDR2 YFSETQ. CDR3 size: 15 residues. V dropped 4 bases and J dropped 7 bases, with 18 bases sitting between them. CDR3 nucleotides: TGCGCCAGCAGCCCCGGGACAAACCCCGGCAACACCATATATTTT. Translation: CASSPGTNPGNTIYF.

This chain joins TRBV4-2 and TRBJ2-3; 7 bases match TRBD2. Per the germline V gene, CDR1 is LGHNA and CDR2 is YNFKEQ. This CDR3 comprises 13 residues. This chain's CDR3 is CSSGGGGGDTQYF. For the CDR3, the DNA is TGTTCTTCTGGTGGCGGGGGTGGAGATACGCAGTATTTT.

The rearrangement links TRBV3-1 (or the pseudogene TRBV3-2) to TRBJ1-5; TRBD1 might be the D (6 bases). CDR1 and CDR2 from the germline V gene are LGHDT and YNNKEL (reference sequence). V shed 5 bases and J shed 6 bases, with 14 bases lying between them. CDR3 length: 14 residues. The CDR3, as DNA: TGTGCCAGCAGCTTAGGGGGAGGGGGTCAGCCCCAGCATTTT. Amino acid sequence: CASSLGGGGQPQHF.

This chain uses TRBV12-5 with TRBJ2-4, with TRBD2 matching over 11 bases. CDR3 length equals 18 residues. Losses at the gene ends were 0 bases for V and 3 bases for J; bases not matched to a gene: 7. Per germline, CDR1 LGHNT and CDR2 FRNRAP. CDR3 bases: TGTGCTAGTGGTTTGGTACTAGCGGGAGCCCAAGGCAAAAACATTCAGTACTTC. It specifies CASGLVLAGAQGKNIQYF.

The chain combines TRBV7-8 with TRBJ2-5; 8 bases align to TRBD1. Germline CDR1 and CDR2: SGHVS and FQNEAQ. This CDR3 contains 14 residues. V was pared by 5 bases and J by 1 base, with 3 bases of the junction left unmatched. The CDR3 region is CASSEGQGQETQYF. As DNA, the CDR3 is TGTGCCAGCAGCGAAGGACAGGGCCAAGAGACCCAGTACTTC. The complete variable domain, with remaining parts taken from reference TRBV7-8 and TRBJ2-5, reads GAGVSQSPRYKVAKRGQDVALRCDPISGHVSLFWYQQALGQGPEFLTYFQNEAQLDKSGLPSDRFFAERPEGSVSTLKIQRTQQEDSAVYLCASSEGQGQETQYFGPGTRLLVL.

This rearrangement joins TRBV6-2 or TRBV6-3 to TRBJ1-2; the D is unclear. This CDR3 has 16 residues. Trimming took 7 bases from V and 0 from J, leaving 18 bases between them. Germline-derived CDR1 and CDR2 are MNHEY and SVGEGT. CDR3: CASTPGGVRANYGYTF. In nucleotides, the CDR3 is TGTGCCAGCACCCCCGGCGGGGTCAGAGCTAACTATGGCTACACCTTC.

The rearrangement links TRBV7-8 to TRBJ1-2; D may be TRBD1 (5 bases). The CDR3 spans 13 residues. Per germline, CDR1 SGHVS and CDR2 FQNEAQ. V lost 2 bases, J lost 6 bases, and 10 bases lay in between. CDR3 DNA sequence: TGTGCCAGCAGCTTATCCAGGGCCGATGGCTACACCTTC. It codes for CASSLSRADGYTF. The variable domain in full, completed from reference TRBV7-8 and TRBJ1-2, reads GAGVSQSPRYKVAKRGQDVALRCDPISGHVSLFWYQQALGQGPEFLTYFQNEAQLDKSGLPSDRFFAERPEGSVSTLKIQRTQQEDSAVYLCASSLSRADGYTFGSGTRLTVV.

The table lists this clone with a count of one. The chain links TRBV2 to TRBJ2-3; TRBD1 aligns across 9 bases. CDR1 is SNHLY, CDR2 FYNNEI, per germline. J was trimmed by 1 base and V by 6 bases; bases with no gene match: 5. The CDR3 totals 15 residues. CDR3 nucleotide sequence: TGTGCCAGCAGGGGACAGGGTTTAGGCACAGATACGCAGTATTTT. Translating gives CASRGQGLGTDTQYF.

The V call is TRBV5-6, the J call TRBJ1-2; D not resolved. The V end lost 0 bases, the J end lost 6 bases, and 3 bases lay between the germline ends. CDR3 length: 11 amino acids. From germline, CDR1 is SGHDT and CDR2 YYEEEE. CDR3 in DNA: TGTGCCAGCAGCTTGGAGCATGGCTACACCTTC. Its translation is CASSLEHGYTF.

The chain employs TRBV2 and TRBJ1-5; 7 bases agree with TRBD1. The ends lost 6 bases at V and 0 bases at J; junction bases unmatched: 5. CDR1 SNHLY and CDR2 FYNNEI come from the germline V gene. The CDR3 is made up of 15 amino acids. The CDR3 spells CASSEGQNSNQPQHF. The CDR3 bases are TGTGCCAGCAGCGAGGGACAGAATAGCAATCAGCCCCAGCATTTT.